This T cell receptor beta chain is from a study of response to subunit inactivated influenza vaccine. This clonotype was seen only a few times. TCRdb processed the RT-PCR reads anew with MiXCR; each CDR3 protein has one entry. The sample comprises about 780,000 distinct CDR3 sequences, less than 20% of which are singletons, and about 11% rests with the top ten. J gave up 6 bases and V 4 bases, and 7 bases lay outside the gene matches. Germline V lookup: CDR1 SGHTA, CDR2 FQGNSA. CDR3 length: 16 amino acids. Sequenced material: PBMCs from blood, taken around 5 days after vaccination. V and J are TRBV7-2 and TRBJ2-3, with 13 bases identical to TRBD2. The clonotype was recovered from a middle-aged man who received an inactivated influenza vaccine. The CDR3 region has the DNA TGTGCCAGCAGCTCCCGACTAGCGGGGGGCTTGGATACGCAGTATTTT. Its translation is CASSSRLAGGLDTQYF.